The source of this T cell receptor beta chain is a study of blood T cell repertoires in COVID-19. The CDR3 spans 11 residues. Germline-derived CDR1 and CDR2 are SEHNR and FQNEAQ (reference sequence). The table lists this clone with a few counts. The junction shows a germline mismatch at one end, possibly a read error. TCRdb's table, derived via immunoSEQ multiplex PCR, lists solely in-frame clones and lacks some. This table holds some 180,000 clones, approximately 80% found once. Sequencing was carried out using PBMCs or T cells enriched from blood (not recorded which). The genes are TRBV7-9 and TRBJ1-2; D is possibly TRBD1 (6 bases). The clonotype comes from a man aged 55 to 70 who had been exposed to COVID-19. CDR3 protein: CASSPGDTPSF. CDR3 sequence (DNA): TGTGCCAGCAGCCCCGGGGACACACCCAGCTTC.